Reported below is one TCR beta chain. Its antigen is not yet known. No much larger clonotype is one base removed from it; base qualities were not supplied. The sample originates from a study of blood T cell repertoires in COVID-19 (dated by TCRdb to the early 2020s). Notes on the research overall: Samples from collaborators originated in the United States, Italy and Spain and spanned both the acute and convalescent phases of COVID-19. The samples were drawn from the first 160 participants of the ongoing ImmuneRACE study and from over a thousand subjects provided by 6 global collaborators. A de-identified subject ID, COVID-19 status, age in years and sex were almost always included in the sample metadata. Where available, HLA class I and class II types were taken from metadata supplied by the sample provider and were not determined by assay-based typing. The material from the prospective study consisted of cDNA or gDNA derived from T cells, B-cell-depleted T cells, or PBMCs. The dataset comprised deeply sampled blood TCRbeta repertoires from subjects exposed to, actively infected with, or recovered from COVID-19. The repertoires were made available in a free public database intended to serve as a resource for research on the immune response to SARS-CoV-2.

Collaborating institutions collected whole blood in K2EDTA tubes following their own protocols. For TCRbeta analysis, collaborators shipped samples as frozen whole blood, isolated PBMCs, or DNA extracted from either of those sample types. Beyond this particular receptor, the publication reports: The amount of clinical and demographic metadata varied by source and participant and was provided uncurated.

The junction carries 8 bases between V and J, which are trimmed by 7 bases and 5 bases respectively. The CDR3 goes from the cysteine to the phenylalanine over 11 residues. Kept here is only the CDR3 DNA, which spans 33 bases and is read in frame from base 1. The germline V gene (reference sequence) specifies MNHNY as CDR1 and SVGAGI as CDR2. TCRbeta CDR3 regions were amplified from genomic DNA by means of the immunoSEQ Assay, a bias-controlled multiplex PCR. The original methods were these. The number of nucleated cells in each sample was estimated by amplification of reference gene primers within the assay. To quantify the absolute abundance of each unique TCRbeta CDR3 rearrangement, sequence reads were collapsed and filtered. For each sample, productive Simpson clonality was calculated as the square root of Simpson's diversity index over productive rearrangements. What TCRdb holds here is the immuneACCESS table cut down to in-frame rearrangements. Part of the clones is not present; checked against another copy, under half of the missing clones reflect an unresolved V gene, and the others are unexplained. From that table come the V and J calls and clone size; the DNA was used to work out D and trimming. The sample has some 150,000 clones on record, approximately 84% of them singletons. Approximately 9% of the sample lies in the top ten.

Sequenced sample: peripheral blood. The chain links TRBV6-6 with TRBJ1-2, and perhaps TRBD1 as D gene, on 5 matching bases. This receptor was obtained from a woman of 80 years or more in a cohort sampled during active or convalescent COVID-19. The CDR3 region has the sequence CASTGFYGYTF. Read as DNA, the sequence is TGTGCCAGCACAGGGTTTTATGGCTACACCTTC.